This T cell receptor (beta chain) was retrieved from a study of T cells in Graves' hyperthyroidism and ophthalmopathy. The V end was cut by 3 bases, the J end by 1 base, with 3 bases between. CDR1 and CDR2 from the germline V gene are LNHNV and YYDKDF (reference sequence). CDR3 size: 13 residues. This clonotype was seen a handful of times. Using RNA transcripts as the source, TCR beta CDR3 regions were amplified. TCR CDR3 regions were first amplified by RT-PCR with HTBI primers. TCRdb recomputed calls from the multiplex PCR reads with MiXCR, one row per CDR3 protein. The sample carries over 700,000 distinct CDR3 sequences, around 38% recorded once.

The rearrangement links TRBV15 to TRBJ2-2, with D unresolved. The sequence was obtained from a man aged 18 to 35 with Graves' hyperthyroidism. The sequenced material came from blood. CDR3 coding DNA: TGTGCCACCAGCAGGATGAACACCGGGGAGCTGTTTTTT. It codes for CATSRMNTGELFF.